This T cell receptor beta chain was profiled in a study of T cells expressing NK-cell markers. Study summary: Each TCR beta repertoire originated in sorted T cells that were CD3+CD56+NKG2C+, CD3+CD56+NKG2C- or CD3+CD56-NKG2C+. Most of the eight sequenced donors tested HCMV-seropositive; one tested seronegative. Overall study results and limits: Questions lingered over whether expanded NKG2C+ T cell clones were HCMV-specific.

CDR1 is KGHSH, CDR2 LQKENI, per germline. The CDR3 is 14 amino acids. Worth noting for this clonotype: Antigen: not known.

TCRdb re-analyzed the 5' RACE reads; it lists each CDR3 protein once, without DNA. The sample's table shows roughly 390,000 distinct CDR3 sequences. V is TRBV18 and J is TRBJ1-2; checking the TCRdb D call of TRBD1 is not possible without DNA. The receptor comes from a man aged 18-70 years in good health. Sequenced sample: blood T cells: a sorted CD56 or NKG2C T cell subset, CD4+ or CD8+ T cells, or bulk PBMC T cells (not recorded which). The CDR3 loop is CASSPDRYNYGYTF.